The clone carrying this TCR beta chain was recorded once. The assay was immunoSEQ multiplex PCR, and TCRdb's table has in-frame clones only and misses some. Here the sample spans approximately 74,000 clones, 65% to 90% being singletons. The sample originates from a study of OX40 agonist ivuxolimab in advanced cancers. Across the whole study: The dose of intravenous ivuxolimab that patients received every 2 weeks ranged from 0.01 to 10 mg/kg. Past anti-PD-1, anti-PD-L1 or anti-CTLA-4 therapy was accepted, and approximately 40% had received some. Partial response was recorded in three patients: one hepatocellular carcinoma and two cutaneous melanoma cases.

Material: CD4+ or CD8+ T cells sorted from blood, obtained in a trial of the OX40 agonist ivuxolimab. The TCR originated in an adult with an advanced solid tumor such as melanoma, head and neck, liver or kidney cancer.

The CDR3 is CASSTGGSGQGYTF. The DNA of the CDR3 is TGTGCCAGCAGCACCGGAGGCTCGGGGCAGGGCTACACCTTC. This chain uses TRBV7-3 with TRBJ1-2; the D gene is possibly TRBD1 (5 bases). Deletions cut 5 bases from V and 8 bases from J, with 18 bases between. Germline-derived CDR1 and CDR2 are SGHTA and FQGTGA. The CDR3 consists of 14 residues.